This TCR beta chain was sequenced in a study of technical replicates of blood from a handful of donors. The germline V gene encodes CDR1 SGHTA and CDR2 FQGNSA. Between the trimmed V and J ends, which lost 4 bases and 7 bases, there was a span of 13 bases. The CDR3 length is 14 residues. Here immunoSEQ multiplex PCR was the method, and the copy in TCRdb shows in-frame clones only, minus some. This sample carries nearly 80,000 clones, approximately 93% of them seen once, and the ten largest clones take more than 0.3%. This chain links TRBV7-2 with TRBJ2-2; weak D call: TRBD1 (5 bases). This clonotype was obtained from a human donor in good health. Sequenced: T cells isolated from PBMCs. The DNA for the CDR3 is TGTGCCAGCAGCTGGGGCCTAAGTGGCGGGGAGCTGTTTTTT. This gives the protein CASSWGLSGGELFF.